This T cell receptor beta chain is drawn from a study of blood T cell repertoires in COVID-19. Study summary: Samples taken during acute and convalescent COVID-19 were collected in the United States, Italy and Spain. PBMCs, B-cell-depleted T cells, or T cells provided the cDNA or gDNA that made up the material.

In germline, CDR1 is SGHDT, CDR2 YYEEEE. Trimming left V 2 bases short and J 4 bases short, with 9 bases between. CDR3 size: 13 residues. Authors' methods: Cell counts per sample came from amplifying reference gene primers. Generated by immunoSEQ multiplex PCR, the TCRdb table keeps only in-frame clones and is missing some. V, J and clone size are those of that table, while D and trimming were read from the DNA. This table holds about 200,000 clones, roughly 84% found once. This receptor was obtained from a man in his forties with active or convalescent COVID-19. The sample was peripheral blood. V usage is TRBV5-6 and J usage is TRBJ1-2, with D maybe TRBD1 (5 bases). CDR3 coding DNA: TGTGCCAGCAGCTTACAGGAGAGCTATGGCTACACCTTC. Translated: CASSLQESYGYTF.